Only a few counts were recorded for the clone carrying this T cell receptor (beta chain). TCRdb's table, derived via immunoSEQ multiplex PCR, lists solely in-frame clones and lacks some. The sample has 70,000 to 90,000 clones; under 80% are singletons. The germline V and J ends were trimmed by 1 base and 4 bases, with 9 bases remaining between them. This CDR3 has 14 amino acids. Per the germline V gene, CDR1 is SGHRS and CDR2 is YFSETQ. This entry comes from a study of blood T cell repertoires in COVID-19. Sequencing input: peripheral blood. The chain uses TRBV5-1 and TRBJ1-3; no clear D. The receptor was isolated from a human donor in a cohort sampled during active COVID-19. CDR3 DNA sequence: TGCGCCAGCAGCTTGCTAGATTCGGGAAACACCATATATTTT. The encoded protein is CASSLLDSGNTIYF.